Listed below are T cell receptor beta chains from one sample, sequenced in a study of T cell responses to AZD1222 COVID-19 vaccine. Repertoires were generated with immunoSEQ multiplex PCR, while TCRdb's copy carries only in-frame clones and drops some. The table lists fewer than 150,000 clones, roughly 92% of them singletons. This specimen consisted of peripheral blood, obtained on day 0 of AZD1222 vaccination. The receptors shown here come from an adult in good health. Both conserved end residues are part of each CDR3. Fields, in order: V gene, J gene, D gene, clone size, CDR3 DNA, CDR3 protein. The D gene is left open where the match is weak. Rows may omit the clone size; those that give it use once, few, many or a size class.

TRBV20-1	TRBJ1-1	-	-	TGCAGTGCTTGGGGAGATGGGGCTTTCTTT	CSAWGDGAFF
TRBV6-6	TRBJ2-5	-	-	TGTGCCAGCAGTCGAAGTCGCGGGGCGCAAGAGACCCAGTACTTC	CASSRSRGAQETQYF
TRBV6-5	TRBJ2-1	TRBD1	-	TGTGCCAGCAGTCAGACGGGACAGCTCGGCAATGAGCAGTTCTTC	CASSQTGQLGNEQFF
TRBV21-1	TRBJ1-2	-	-	TGTGCCAGCAGCCATACAAGGGAGGGGGAGAAGCCAGCTAACTATGGCTACACCTTC	CASSHTREGEKPANYGYTF
TRBV2	TRBJ2-1	-	-	TGTGCCAGCAGTGAAGAGGCCTACAATGAGCAGTTCTTC	CASSEEAYNEQFF
TRBV5-1	TRBJ2-7	TRBD1	-	TGCGCCAGCAGCCCGGGGACAGGACCCTACGAGCAGTACTTC	CASSPGTGPYEQYF
TRBV27	TRBJ2-5	TRBD2	-	TGTGCCAGCGCACTAGCGGGAGTAACCGGGACCCAGTACTTC	CASALAGVTGTQYF
TRBV3-1/TRBV3-2	TRBJ1-2	-	-	TGTGCCAGCAGCCCGCGAAGTGACTATGGCTACACCTTC	CASSPRSDYGYTF
TRBV30	TRBJ1-1	TRBD1	-	TGTGCCTGGAGTCCAGGGGGAATCACTGAAGCTTTCTTT	CAWSPGGITEAFF
TRBV7-2	TRBJ2-5	TRBD2	-	TGTGCCAGCAGCTTTAACGGGGGGATCCAAGAGACCCAGTACTTC	CASSFNGGIQETQYF
TRBV9	TRBJ2-1	-	-	TGTGCCAGCAGCGTCCGGGTCTCCTACAATGAGCAGTTCTTC	CASSVRVSYNEQFF
TRBV27	TRBJ2-7	TRBD1	-	TGTGCCAGCAGTTGGGGACAGAGATACGAGCAGTACTTC	CASSWGQRYEQYF
TRBV6-5	TRBJ2-7	-	-	TGTGCCAGCAGTTACTCCTCAGGGGGGTACGAGCAGTACTTC	CASSYSSGGYEQYF
TRBV27	TRBJ2-6	-	-	TGTGCCAGCAGTTACGAGGTCTCTGGGGCCAACGTCCTGACTTTC	CASSYEVSGANVLTF
TRBV6-6	TRBJ1-1	-	-	TGTGCCAGCAGTTACTCGGGATCGCACACTGAAGCTTTCTTT	CASSYSGSHTEAFF
TRBV6-6	TRBJ1-5	-	once	TGTGCCAGCAGTACGGTGGCAGAGCATAGCAATCAGCCCCAGCATTTT	CASSTVAEHSNQPQHF
TRBV6-5	TRBJ2-7	-	once	TGTGCCAGCAGCAGGACCGGGCGCGGCAGCGAGCAGTACTTC	CASSRTGRGSEQYF
TRBV10-1	TRBJ2-3	-	medium-sized	TGCGCCAGCAGTGAGTCAACGTGGCTAGCTGCGGATACGCAGTATTTT	CASSESTWLAADTQYF
TRBV5-1	TRBJ1-1	-	-	TGCGCCAGCAGGGGAATAGGGGGGACTGAAGCTTTCTTT	CASRGIGGTEAFF